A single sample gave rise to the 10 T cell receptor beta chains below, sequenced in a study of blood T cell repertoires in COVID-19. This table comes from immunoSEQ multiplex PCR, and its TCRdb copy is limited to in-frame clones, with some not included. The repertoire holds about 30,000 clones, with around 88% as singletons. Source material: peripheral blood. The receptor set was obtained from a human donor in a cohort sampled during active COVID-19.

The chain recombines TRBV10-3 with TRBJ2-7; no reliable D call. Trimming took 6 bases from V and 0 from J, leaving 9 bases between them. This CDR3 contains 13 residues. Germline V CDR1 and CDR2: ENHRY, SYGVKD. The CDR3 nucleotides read TGTGCCATCAGCGTGGGCAGCTCCTACGAGCAGTACTTC. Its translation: CAISVGSSYEQYF.

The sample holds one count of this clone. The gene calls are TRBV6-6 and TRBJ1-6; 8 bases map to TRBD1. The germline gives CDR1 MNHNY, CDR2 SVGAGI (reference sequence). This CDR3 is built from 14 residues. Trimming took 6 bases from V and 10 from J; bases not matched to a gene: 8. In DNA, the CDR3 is TGTGCCAGCAGACAGGGACAGGTGCGATCACCCCTCCACTTT. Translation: CASRQGQVRSPLHF.

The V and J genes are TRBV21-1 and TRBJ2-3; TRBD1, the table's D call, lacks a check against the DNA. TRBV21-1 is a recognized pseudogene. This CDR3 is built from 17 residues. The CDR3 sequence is CASSWDRDPIHTDTQYF. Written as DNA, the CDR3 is TGTGCCAGCAGTTGGGACAGGGACCCAATCCACACAGATACGCAGTATTTT.

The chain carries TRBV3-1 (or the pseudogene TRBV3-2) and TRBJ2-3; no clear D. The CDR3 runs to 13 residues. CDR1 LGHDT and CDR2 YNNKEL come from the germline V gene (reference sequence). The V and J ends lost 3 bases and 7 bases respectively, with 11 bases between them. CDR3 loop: CASSHPLIYTQYF. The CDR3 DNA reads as TGTGCCAGCAGCCATCCCCTTATATATACGCAGTATTTT.

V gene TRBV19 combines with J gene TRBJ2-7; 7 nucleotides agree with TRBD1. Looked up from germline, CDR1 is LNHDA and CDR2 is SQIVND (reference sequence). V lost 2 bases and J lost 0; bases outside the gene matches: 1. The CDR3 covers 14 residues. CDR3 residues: CASSIRDSSYEQYF. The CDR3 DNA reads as TGTGCCAGTAGTATACGGGACAGCTCCTACGAGCAGTACTTC.

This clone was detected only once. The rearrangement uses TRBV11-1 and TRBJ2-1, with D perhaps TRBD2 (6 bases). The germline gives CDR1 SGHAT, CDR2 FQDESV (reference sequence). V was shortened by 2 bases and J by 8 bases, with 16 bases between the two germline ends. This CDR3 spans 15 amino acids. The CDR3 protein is CASSLRMGGLDEQFF. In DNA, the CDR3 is TGTGCCAGCAGCTTAAGGATGGGGGGTCTAGATGAGCAGTTCTTC.

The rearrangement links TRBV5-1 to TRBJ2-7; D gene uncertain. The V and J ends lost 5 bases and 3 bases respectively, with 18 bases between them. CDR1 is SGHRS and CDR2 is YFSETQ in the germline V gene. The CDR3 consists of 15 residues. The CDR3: CASREGTANLYEQYF. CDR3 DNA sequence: TGCGCCAGCAGAGAAGGAACAGCAAACCTCTACGAGCAGTACTTC.

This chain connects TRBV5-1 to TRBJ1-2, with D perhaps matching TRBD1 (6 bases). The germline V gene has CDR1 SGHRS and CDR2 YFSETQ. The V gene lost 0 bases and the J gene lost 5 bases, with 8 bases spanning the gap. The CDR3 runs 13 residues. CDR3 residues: CASSLAQGYGYTF. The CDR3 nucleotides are TGCGCCAGCAGCTTGGCCCAGGGGTATGGCTACACCTTC.

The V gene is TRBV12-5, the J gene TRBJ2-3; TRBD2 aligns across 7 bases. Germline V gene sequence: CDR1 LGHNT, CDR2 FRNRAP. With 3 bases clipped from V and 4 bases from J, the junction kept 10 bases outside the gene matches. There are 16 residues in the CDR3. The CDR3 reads CASGFSLGAGADTQYF. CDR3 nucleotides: TGTGCTAGTGGTTTCTCCTTAGGGGCGGGGGCAGATACGCAGTATTTT.

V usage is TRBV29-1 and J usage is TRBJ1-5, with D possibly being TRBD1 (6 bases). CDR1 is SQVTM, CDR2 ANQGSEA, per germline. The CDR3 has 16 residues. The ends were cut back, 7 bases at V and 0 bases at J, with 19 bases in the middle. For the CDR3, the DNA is TGCAGCGCTGGAGGGGGGGAAGCTTATAGCAATCAGCCCCAGCATTTT. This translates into CSAGGGEAYSNQPQHF.